This TCR beta chain comes out of a study of T cell clusters in autoimmune cytopenias. The germline V gene encodes CDR1 GTSNPN and CDR2 SVGIG (reference sequence). The CDR3 runs 14 residues. This clonotype is medium-sized by frequency. The antigen remains unidentified. TRB rearrangements were amplified by touch-down multiplex PCR with mixed TRB-A/B primers. TCRdb reprocessed the multiplex PCR reads, keeping one entry per CDR3 protein, no DNA. The data show thousands of distinct CDR3 sequences, and the top ten clones hold more than 15%. Whole-study findings and limits: TRB repertoire shifts in secondary cytopenia and chronic lymphocytic leukemia mostly reflected lymphoma, not autoimmunity. Exclusive TRB clusters were almost three-fold more numerous in healthy donors than in active autoimmune hepatitis. Primary autoimmune cytopenia patients appeared to lack physiological T cell clusters present in healthy donors. A dominant lymphoma-associated repertoire apparently masked the cluster-lack signature in secondary cytopenia versus chronic lymphocytic leukemia.

Roughly 38,000 genome equivalents of blood DNA were amplified for TRB. The genes are TRBV30 and TRBJ2-1; without DNA, the TCRdb call of TRBD1 cannot be checked. The source material was peripheral blood. This sequence originates from a human donor with an autoimmune cytopenia or autoimmune hepatitis (not recorded which). CDR3: CAWSSRGPYNEQFF.